These T cell receptor beta chains were read from a single sample in a study of T cell changes during pregnancy in multiple sclerosis. Measured with immunoSEQ multiplex PCR; TCRdb has only the in-frame clones, and not every one. The table shows tens of thousands of clones, with roughly nine tenths occurring only once. The material sequenced was peripheral blood, taken before pregnancy. The receptors originated from a female donor with multiple sclerosis, enrolled in a pregnancy study. Each CDR3 is given with its conserved first and last residue. The D gene is left open where the match is weak.

d_call j_call v_call cdr3_aa cdr3_nt
TRBD1 TRBJ1-5 TRBV29-1 CSVTGTGGYDQPQHF TGCAGCGTTACCGGGACAGGGGGATATGATCAGCCCCAGCATTTT
NA TRBJ2-7 TRBV6-4 CASSRSGGSEQYF TGTGCCAGCAGCCGCTCAGGAGGGTCCGAGCAGTACTTC
NA TRBJ1-1 TRBV23-1 CASSQGFSKNTEAFF TGCGCCAGCAGTCAAGGCTTCTCAAAGAACACTGAAGCTTTCTTT
NA TRBJ2-7 TRBV25-1 CASSGVTYEQYF TGTGCCAGCAGCGGGGTAACCTACGAGCAGTACTTC
NA TRBJ2-1 TRBV5-4 CASNSFSGPYNEQFF TGTGCCAGCAACTCTTTCAGCGGCCCTTACAATGAGCAGTTCTTC
NA TRBJ1-1 TRBV25-1 CASSDLSVEAFF TGTGCCAGCAGTGACCTCTCGGTTGAAGCTTTCTTT
TRBD1 TRBJ2-5 TRBV27 CASSSRRDRVWETQYF TGTGCCAGCAGTTCTCGCCGGGACAGGGTTTGGGAGACCCAGTACTTC
TRBD2 TRBJ2-1 TRBV9 CASSVASGGAGQFF TGTGCCAGCAGCGTAGCGAGCGGGGGGGCCGGGCAGTTCTTC
TRBD1 TRBJ2-3 TRBV4-3 CASSQDDREGTDTQYF TGCGCCAGCAGCCAAGATGACAGGGAAGGCACAGATACGCAGTATTTT
NA TRBJ1-5 TRBV2 CASSERGRSNQPQHF TGTGCCAGCAGTGAACGGGGGAGGAGCAATCAGCCCCAGCATTTT
TRBD1 TRBJ2-3 TRBV19 CASTGQGKPDTQYF TGTGCCAGTACGGGACAGGGGAAACCAGATACGCAGTATTTT